This is a list of T cell receptor beta chains from one sample in a study of cytomegalovirus exposure and HLA in healthy donors. TCRdb keeps only in-frame clones here, not all; method: immunoSEQ multiplex PCR. This sample yields more than 150,000 clones, of which approximately 88% are seen a single time; approximately 7% belongs to the top ten. The specimen sequenced was PBMCs. These receptor sequences come from a man in his late teens or twenties in good health and CMV-seropositive. CDR3s include the opening cysteine and the closing phenylalanine or tryptophan. A D gene is named only where the DNA matches it firmly. Not every row has a clone size; where given, it reads once, few, many or a size class.

J: TRBJ2-5
V: TRBV4-1
D: TRBD2
size: once
CDR3: CASSPGLAGQETQYF
DNA: TGCGCCAGCAGCCCCGGACTAGCGGGCCAAGAGACCCAGTACTTC

J: TRBJ1-1
V: TRBV11-1
D: -
size: -
CDR3: CASSPGGINTEAFF
DNA: TGTGCCAGCAGCCCGGGAGGAATAAACACTGAAGCTTTCTTT

J: TRBJ2-1
V: TRBV7-9
D: TRBD1
size: once
CDR3: CASSLGQGADEQFF
DNA: TGTGCCAGCAGCTTAGGACAGGGAGCAGATGAGCAGTTCTTC

J: TRBJ2-7
V: TRBV7-2
D: TRBD2
size: -
CDR3: CASSFLAEPSYEQYF
DNA: TGTGCCAGCAGCTTTCTAGCGGAACCCTCCTACGAGCAGTACTTC

J: TRBJ2-7
V: TRBV10-3
D: -
size: -
CDR3: CAINEDIPPLEQYF
DNA: TGTGCCATCAATGAGGACATCCCCCCTCTCGAGCAGTACTTC

J: TRBJ1-5
V: TRBV19
D: -
size: few
CDR3: CASSPQPRHYSNQPQHF
DNA: TGTGCCAGTAGTCCCCAACCTCGACATTATAGCAATCAGCCCCAGCATTTT

J: TRBJ1-2
V: TRBV6-1
D: TRBD1
size: -
CDR3: CASSESNRGSSGYTF
DNA: TGTGCCAGCAGTGAAAGTAACAGGGGATCAAGTGGCTACACCTTC

J: TRBJ2-4
V: TRBV28
D: TRBD1
size: once
CDR3: CASSLIIGQGGNIQYF
DNA: TGTGCCAGCAGTTTAATTATCGGACAGGGGGGGAACATTCAGTACTTC

J: TRBJ2-5
V: TRBV5-1
D: -
size: -
CDR3: CASSFGGASETQYF
DNA: TGCGCCAGCAGCTTCGGGGGTGCTTCGGAGACCCAGTACTTC

J: TRBJ2-1
V: TRBV19
D: TRBD1
size: -
CDR3: CASSSRTGIYNEQFF
DNA: TGTGCCAGTAGTAGCAGGACAGGGATCTACAATGAGCAGTTCTTC

J: TRBJ1-2
V: TRBV6-1
D: TRBD1
size: -
CDR3: CASSAARGSYGYTF
DNA: TGTGCCAGCAGTGCGGCCAGGGGGAGCTATGGCTACACCTTC

J: TRBJ2-7
V: TRBV5-1
D: TRBD2
size: -
CDR3: CASTWTSGASYEQYF
DNA: TGCGCCAGCACCTGGACTAGCGGGGCCTCCTACGAGCAGTACTTC

J: TRBJ1-5
V: TRBV19
D: TRBD1
size: -
CDR3: CASRRGQTNNQPQHF
DNA: TGTGCCAGTAGAAGGGGACAGACCAACAATCAGCCCCAGCATTTT

J: TRBJ2-7
V: TRBV19
D: -
size: -
CDR3: CASSIQGDSSYEQYF
DNA: TGTGCCAGTAGTATACAGGGCGACAGCTCCTACGAGCAGTACTTC

J: TRBJ2-2
V: TRBV4-3
D: TRBD2
size: -
CDR3: CASSEAGGLAGGSAGELFF
DNA: TGCGCCAGCAGCGAAGCGGGGGGACTAGCGGGAGGATCAGCCGGGGAGCTGTTTTTT

J: TRBJ2-3
V: TRBV5-4
D: TRBD2
size: -
CDR3: CASSLANSGSADTQYF
DNA: TGTGCCAGCAGCTTGGCCAATAGCGGGAGCGCAGATACGCAGTATTTT

J: TRBJ2-7
V: TRBV30
D: -
size: -
CDR3: CAWSLRRDEQYF
DNA: TGTGCCTGGAGTTTGAGGCGGGACGAGCAGTACTTC

J: TRBJ1-5
V: TRBV5-8
D: -
size: -
CDR3: CASSPDRSDQPQHF
DNA: TGTGCCAGCAGCCCCGACAGGTCTGATCAGCCCCAGCATTTT

J: TRBJ2-7
V: TRBV7-2
D: -
size: once
CDR3: CASNFRPTSSYEQYF
DNA: TGTGCCAGCAATTTCAGGCCGACGAGCTCCTACGAGCAGTACTTC

J: TRBJ2-3
V: TRBV4-3
D: -
size: -
CDR3: CASSQDFFSTDTQYF
DNA: TGCGCCAGCAGCCAAGACTTTTTTTCCACAGATACGCAGTATTTT